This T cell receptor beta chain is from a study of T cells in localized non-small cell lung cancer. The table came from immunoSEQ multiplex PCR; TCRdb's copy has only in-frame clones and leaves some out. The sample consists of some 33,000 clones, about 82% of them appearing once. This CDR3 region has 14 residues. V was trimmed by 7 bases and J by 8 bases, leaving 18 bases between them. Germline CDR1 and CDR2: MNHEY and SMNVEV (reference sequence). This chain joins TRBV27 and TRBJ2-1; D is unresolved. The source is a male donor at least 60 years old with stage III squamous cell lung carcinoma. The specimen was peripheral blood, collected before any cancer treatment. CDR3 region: CASKSTTYGDEQFF. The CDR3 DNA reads TGTGCCAGCAAATCTACCACCTATGGCGATGAGCAGTTCTTC.